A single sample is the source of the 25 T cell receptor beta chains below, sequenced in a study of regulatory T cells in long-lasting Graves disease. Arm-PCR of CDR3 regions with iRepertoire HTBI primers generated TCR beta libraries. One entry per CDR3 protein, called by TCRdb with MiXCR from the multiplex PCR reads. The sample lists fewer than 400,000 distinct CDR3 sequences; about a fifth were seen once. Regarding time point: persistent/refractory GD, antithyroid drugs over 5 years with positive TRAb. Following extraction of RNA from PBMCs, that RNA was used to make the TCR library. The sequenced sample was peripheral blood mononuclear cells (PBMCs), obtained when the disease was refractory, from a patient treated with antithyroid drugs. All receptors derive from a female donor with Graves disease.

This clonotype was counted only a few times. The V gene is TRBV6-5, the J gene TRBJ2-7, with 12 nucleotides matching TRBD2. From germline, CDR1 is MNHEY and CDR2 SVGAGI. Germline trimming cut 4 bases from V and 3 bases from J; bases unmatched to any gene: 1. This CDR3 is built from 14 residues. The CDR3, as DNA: TGTGCCAGCAGTTGGACTAGCGGGAACTACGAGCAGTACTTC. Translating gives CASSWTSGNYEQYF.

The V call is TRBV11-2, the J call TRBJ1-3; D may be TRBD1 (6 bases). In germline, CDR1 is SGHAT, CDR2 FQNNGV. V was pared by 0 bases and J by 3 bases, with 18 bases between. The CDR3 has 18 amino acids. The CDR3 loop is CASSLDHLLVGGGNTIYF. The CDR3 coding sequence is TGTGCCAGCAGCTTAGACCACCTCCTCGTAGGGGGTGGAAACACCATATATTTT.

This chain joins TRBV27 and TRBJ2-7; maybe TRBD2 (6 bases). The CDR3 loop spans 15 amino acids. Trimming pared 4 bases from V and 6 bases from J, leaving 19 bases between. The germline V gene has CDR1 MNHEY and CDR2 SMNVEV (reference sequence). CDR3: CASSSVPGDVFEQYF. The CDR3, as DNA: TGTGCCAGCAGTTCCGTCCCGGGGGACGTCTTCGAGCAGTACTTC.

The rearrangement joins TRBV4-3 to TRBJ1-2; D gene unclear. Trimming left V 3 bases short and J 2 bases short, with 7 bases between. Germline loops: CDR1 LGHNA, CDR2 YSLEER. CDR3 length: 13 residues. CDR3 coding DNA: TGCGCCAGCAGCCACGGAGCAAACTATGGCTACACCTTC. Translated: CASSHGANYGYTF.

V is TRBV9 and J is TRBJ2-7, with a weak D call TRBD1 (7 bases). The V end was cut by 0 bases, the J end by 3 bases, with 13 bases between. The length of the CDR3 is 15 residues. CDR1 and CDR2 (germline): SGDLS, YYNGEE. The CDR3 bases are TGTGCCAGCAGCGTAGTCCCAGGGGGGTTCTACGAGCAGTACTTC. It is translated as CASSVVPGGFYEQYF.

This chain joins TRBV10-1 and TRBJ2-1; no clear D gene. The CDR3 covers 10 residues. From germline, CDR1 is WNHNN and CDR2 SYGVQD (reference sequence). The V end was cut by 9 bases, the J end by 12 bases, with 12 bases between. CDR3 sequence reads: CARVSPGQFF. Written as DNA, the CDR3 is TGCGCCAGGGTCTCCCCAGGGCAGTTCTTC.

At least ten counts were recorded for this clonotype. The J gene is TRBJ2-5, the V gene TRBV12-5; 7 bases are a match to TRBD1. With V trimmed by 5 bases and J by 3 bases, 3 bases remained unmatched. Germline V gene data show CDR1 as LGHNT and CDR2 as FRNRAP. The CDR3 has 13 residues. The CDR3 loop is CASGGTAEETQYF. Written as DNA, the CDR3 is TGTGCTAGTGGTGGGACAGCTGAAGAGACCCAGTACTTC.

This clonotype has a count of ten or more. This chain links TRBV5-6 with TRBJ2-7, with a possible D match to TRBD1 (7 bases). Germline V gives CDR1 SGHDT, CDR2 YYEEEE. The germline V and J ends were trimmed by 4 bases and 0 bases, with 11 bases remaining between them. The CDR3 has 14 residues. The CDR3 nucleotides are TGTGCCAGCAGCGCGGGACAGTTCTCCTACGAGCAGTACTTC. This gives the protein CASSAGQFSYEQYF.

This chain's CDR3 is CASSPRDPNEQFF. CDR3 DNA sequence: TGTGCCAGCTCACCACGAGACCCCAATGAGCAGTTCTTC. The rearrangement links TRBV18 to TRBJ2-1; no clear D gene. With 1 base removed from V and 6 bases from J, the gap between germline ends came to 7 bases. Germline loops: CDR1 KGHSH, CDR2 LQKENI. The CDR3 consists of 13 residues.

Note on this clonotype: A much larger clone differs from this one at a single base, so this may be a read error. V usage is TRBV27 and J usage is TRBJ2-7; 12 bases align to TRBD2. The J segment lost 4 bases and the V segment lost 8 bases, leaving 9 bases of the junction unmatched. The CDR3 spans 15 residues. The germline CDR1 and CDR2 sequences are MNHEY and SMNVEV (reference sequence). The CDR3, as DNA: TGTGCCAGCGGTCCTCGACTAGCGGGAGTTTACGAGCAGTACTTC. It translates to CASGPRLAGVYEQYF.

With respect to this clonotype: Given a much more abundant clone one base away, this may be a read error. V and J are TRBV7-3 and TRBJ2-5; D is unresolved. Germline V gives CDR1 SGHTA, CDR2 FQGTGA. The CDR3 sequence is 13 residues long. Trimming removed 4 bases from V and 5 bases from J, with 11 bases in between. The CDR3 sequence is CASSSRFSETQYF. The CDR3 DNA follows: TGTGCCAGCAGCTCCCGATTTTCCGAGACCCAGTACTTC.

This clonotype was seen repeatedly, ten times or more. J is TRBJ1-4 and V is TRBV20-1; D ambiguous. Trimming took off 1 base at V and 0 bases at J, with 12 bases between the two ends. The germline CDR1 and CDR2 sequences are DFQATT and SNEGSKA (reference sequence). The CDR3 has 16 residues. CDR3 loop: CSARGTPRTTNEKLFF. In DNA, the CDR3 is TGCAGTGCTAGAGGCACCCCTCGGACAACTAATGAAAAACTGTTTTTT.

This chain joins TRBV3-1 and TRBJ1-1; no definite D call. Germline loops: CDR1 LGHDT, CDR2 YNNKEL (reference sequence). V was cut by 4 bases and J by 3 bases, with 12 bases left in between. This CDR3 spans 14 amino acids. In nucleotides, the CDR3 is TGTGCCAGCAGCCGTCTATCGATGGACACTGAAGCTTTCTTT. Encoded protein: CASSRLSMDTEAFF.

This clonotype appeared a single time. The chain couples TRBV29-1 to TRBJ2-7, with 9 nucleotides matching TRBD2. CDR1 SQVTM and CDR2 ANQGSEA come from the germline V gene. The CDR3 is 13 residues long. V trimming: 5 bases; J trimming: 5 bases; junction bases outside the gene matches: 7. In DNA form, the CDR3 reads TGCAGCGTTCAAGGACTAGCGAACCACGAGCAGTACTTC. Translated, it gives CSVQGLANHEQYF.

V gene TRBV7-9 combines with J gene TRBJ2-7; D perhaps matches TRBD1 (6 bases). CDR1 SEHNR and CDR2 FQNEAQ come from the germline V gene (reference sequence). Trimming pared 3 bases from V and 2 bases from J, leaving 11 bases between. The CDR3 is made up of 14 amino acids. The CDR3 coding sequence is TGTGCCAGCAGCTTGACACAGGGCCCCTACGAGCAGTACTTC. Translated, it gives CASSLTQGPYEQYF.

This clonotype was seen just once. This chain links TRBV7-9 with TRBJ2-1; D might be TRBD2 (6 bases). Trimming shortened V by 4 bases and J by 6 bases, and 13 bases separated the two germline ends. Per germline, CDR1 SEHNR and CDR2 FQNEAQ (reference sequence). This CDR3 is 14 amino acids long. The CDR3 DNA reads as TGTGCCAGCAGCTCCGGAGGGGAGGTCAATGAGCAGTTCTTC. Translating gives CASSSGGEVNEQFF.

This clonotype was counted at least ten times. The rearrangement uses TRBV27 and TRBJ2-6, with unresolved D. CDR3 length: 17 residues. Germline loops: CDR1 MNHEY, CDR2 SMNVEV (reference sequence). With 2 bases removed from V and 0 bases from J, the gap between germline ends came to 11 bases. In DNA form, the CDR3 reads TGTGCCAGCAGTTTAGAGTCGGGCAACTCTGGGGCCAACGTCCTGACTTTC. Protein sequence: CASSLESGNSGANVLTF. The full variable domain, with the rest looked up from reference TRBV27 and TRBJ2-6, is EAQVTQNPRYLITVTGKKLTVTCSQNMNHEYMSWYRQDPGLGLRQIYYSMNVEVTDKGDVPEGYKVSRKEKRNFPLILESPSPNQTSLYFCASSLESGNSGANVLTFGAGSRLTVL.

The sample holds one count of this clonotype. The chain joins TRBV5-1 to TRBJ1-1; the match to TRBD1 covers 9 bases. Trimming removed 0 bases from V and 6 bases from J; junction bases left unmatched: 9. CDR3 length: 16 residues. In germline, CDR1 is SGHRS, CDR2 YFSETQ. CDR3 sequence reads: CASSLVPGQGKPEAFF. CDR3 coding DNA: TGCGCCAGCAGCTTGGTTCCGGGACAGGGCAAACCTGAAGCTTTCTTT. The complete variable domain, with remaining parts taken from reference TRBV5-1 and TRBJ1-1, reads KAGVTQTPRYLIKTRGQQVTLSCSPISGHRSVSWYQQTPGQGLQFLFEYFSETQRNKGNFPGRFSGRQFSNSRSEMNVSTLELGDSALYLCASSLVPGQGKPEAFFGQGTRLTVV.

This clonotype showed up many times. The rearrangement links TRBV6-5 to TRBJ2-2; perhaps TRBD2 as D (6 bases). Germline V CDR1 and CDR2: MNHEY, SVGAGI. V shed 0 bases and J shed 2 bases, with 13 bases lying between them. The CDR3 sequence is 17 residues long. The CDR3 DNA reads TGTGCCAGCAGTTACTCGACATACGGGAGAAACACCGGGGAGCTGTTTTTT. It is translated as CASSYSTYGRNTGELFF.

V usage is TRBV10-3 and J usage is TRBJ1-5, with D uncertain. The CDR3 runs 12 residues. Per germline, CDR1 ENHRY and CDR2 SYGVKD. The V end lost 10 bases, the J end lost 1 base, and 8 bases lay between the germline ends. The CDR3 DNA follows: TGTGCCACCCTGAACAGCAATCAGCCCCAGCATTTT. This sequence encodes CATLNSNQPQHF.

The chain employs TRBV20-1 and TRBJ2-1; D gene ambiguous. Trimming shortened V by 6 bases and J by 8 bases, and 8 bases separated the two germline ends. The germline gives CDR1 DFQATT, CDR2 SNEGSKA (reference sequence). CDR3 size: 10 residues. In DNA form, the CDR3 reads TGCAGTGCCTCGATTGATGAGCAGTTCTTC. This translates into CSASIDEQFF.

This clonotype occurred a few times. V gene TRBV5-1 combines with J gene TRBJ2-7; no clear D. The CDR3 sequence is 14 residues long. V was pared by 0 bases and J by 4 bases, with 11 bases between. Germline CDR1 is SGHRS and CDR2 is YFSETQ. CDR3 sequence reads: CASSLAELTYEQYF. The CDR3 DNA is TGCGCCAGCAGCTTGGCCGAGCTGACGTACGAGCAGTACTTC. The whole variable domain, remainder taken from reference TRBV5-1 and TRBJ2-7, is KAGVTQTPRYLIKTRGQQVTLSCSPISGHRSVSWYQQTPGQGLQFLFEYFSETQRNKGNFPGRFSGRQFSNSRSEMNVSTLELGDSALYLCASSLAELTYEQYFGPGTRLTVT.

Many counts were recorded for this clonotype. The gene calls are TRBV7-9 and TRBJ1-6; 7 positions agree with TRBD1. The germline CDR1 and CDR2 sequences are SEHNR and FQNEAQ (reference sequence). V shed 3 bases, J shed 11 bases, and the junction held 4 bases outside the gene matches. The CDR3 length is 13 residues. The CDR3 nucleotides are TGTGCCAGCAGCTTGCCCGGGACAGCACCCCTCCACTTT. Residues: CASSLPGTAPLHF.

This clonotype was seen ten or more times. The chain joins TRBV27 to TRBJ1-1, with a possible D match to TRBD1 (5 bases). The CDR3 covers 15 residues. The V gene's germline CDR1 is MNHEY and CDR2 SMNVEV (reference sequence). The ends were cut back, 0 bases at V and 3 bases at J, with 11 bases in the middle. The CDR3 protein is CASSLSRVGHTEAFF. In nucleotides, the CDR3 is TGTGCCAGCAGTTTATCGAGAGTGGGGCACACTGAAGCTTTCTTT.

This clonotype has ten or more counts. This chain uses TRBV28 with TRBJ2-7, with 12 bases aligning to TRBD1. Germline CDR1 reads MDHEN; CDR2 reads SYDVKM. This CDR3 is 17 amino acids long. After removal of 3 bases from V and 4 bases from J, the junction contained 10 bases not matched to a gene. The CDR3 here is CASSLGSGTGGGYEQYF. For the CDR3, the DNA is TGTGCCAGCAGTTTGGGATCCGGGACAGGGGGCGGGTACGAGCAGTACTTC. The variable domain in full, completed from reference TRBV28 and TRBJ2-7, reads DVKVTQSSRYLVKRTGEKVFLECVQDMDHENMFWYRQDPGLGLRLIYFSYDVKMKEKGDIPEGYSVSREKKERFSLILESASTNQTSMYLCASSLGSGTGGGYEQYFGPGTRLTVT.